Below are 3 T cell receptor beta chains sequenced from a single sample in a study of blood T cell repertoires in COVID-19 (TCRdb year 2020). The library was obtained by the immunoSEQ multiplex PCR assay. This immuneACCESS table, as held by TCRdb, lists in-frame sequences with V and J called but not all clones. Of the missing ones, under half trace to an unresolved V gene in checked studies; the others have no known cause. This sample gives roughly 250,000 clones in total; around nine tenths of them show up just once. About 0.8% of the sample rests with the top ten. Input material: peripheral blood. The receptors were sampled from a young man with acute or convalescent COVID-19.

CDR3 residues: CASRGAGGPETQYF. For the CDR3, the DNA is TGTGCCAGCAGGGGAGCGGGGGGCCCAGAGACCCAGTACTTC. The chain uses TRBV6-1 and TRBJ2-5, with 9 bases lining up with TRBD2. The germline V gene encodes CDR1 MNHNS and CDR2 SASEGT. This CDR3 is built from 14 residues. Trimming cost V 6 bases and J 4 bases; bases outside gene matches: 6.

The J gene is TRBJ1-2, the V gene TRBV5-1, with a tentative D call TRBD1 (6 bases). V was trimmed by 4 bases and J by 3 bases, leaving 10 bases between them. CDR3 size: 13 residues. Per germline, CDR1 SGHRS and CDR2 YFSETQ. The DNA for the CDR3 is TGCGCCAGCAGCGCACAGGGAGACTATGGCTACACCTTC. Its translation is CASSAQGDYGYTF. The complete variable domain, with remaining parts taken from reference TRBV5-1 and TRBJ1-2, reads KAGVTQTPRYLIKTRGQQVTLSCSPISGHRSVSWYQQTPGQGLQFLFEYFSETQRNKGNFPGRFSGRQFSNSRSEMNVSTLELGDSALYLCASSAQGDYGYTFGSGTRLTVV.

This clone has a handful of counts. This chain joins TRBV7-2 and TRBJ1-1, with 10 bases fitting TRBD1. Germline V gene data show CDR1 as SGHTA and CDR2 as FQGNSA. V was clipped by 4 bases and J by 11 bases; unmatched bases: 10. The CDR3 extends over 14 amino acids. CDR3 in amino acids: CASSSGQGTLGAFF. The CDR3 DNA reads TGTGCCAGCAGCTCGGGACAGGGGACCTTGGGGGCTTTCTTT.